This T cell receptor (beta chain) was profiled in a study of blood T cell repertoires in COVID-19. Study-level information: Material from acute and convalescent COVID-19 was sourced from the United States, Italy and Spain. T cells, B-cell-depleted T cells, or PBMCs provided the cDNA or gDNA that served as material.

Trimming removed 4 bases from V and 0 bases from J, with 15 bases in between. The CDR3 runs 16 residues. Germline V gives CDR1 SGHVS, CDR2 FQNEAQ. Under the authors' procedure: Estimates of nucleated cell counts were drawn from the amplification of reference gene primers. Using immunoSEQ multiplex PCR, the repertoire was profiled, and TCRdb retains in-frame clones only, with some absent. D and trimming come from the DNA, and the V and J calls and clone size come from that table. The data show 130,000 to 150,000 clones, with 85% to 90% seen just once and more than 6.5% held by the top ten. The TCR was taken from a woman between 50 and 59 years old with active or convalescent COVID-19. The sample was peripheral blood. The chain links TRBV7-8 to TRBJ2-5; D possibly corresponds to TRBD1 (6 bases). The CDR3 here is CASSYGQSTYQETQYF. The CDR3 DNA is TGTGCCAGCAGCTATGGACAGTCCACGTACCAAGAGACCCAGTACTTC. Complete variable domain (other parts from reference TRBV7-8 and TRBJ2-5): GAGVSQSPRYKVAKRGQDVALRCDPISGHVSLFWYQQALGQGPEFLTYFQNEAQLDKSGLPSDRFFAERPEGSVSTLKIQRTQQEDSAVYLCASSYGQSTYQETQYFGPGTRLLVL.